This T cell receptor (beta chain) derives from a study of cytomegalovirus exposure and HLA in healthy donors. Study information: A prior analysis found fewer than 120 million unique TCR beta sequences from 170 million or so T cells. General observations from the study: In an earlier analysis, most TCR beta V segments were productive about 87% or about 30% of the time. The dataset shows that most TCR sequences were rare, while some public TCRs occurred in many donors. In terms of immune exposure information, only CMV serostatus was available.

In regard to this clone: Antigen unknown.

Both 60 Vbeta primers and 13 Jbeta primers went into the PCR. Method: immunoSEQ multiplex PCR; TCRdb's copy keeps in-frame clones and lacks some. The sample holds around 210,000 clones; over 65% are singletons and the top ten take less than 3%. This clonotype originated in a woman aged 25-40 years in good health and CMV-seronegative. Sequencing was performed on PBMCs.

Written as DNA, the CDR3 is TGTGCCAGCAGTTCAACCAGACAGGGATCAGATACGCAGTATTTT. The encoded protein is CASSSTRQGSDTQYF. This rearrangement joins TRBV28 to TRBJ2-3; 7 positions agree with TRBD1. This CDR3 has 15 amino acids. The J segment lost 4 bases and the V segment lost 4 bases, leaving 8 bases of the junction unmatched. Germline V gene sequence: CDR1 MDHEN, CDR2 SYDVKM. Full variable domain (rest looked up from reference TRBV28 and TRBJ2-3): DVKVTQSSRYLVKRTGEKVFLECVQDMDHENMFWYRQDPGLGLRLIYFSYDVKMKEKGDIPEGYSVSREKKERFSLILESASTNQTSMYLCASSSTRQGSDTQYFGPGTRLTVL.